These T cell receptor beta chains were read from a single sample in a study of OX40 agonist ivuxolimab in advanced cancers. Generated by immunoSEQ multiplex PCR, the TCRdb table keeps only in-frame clones and is missing some. Seen here are around 110,000 clones, 90% to 95% observed once, and the top ten hold more than 0.15%. Sequencing was performed on CD4+ or CD8+ T cells sorted from blood, taken in a trial of the OX40 agonist ivuxolimab. The origin of the receptors is an adult with an advanced solid tumor such as melanoma, head and neck, liver or kidney cancer. Each CDR3 is given with its conserved first and last residue. A D gene is named only where the DNA matches it firmly. Clone size, where shown, is once, few, many, or a class for clones that have expanded.

D	V	size	J	DNA	CDR3
TRBD2	TRBV28	.	TRBJ2-7	TGTGCCAGCAGTGAGCGGGGGGGCAGGTACGAGCAGTACTTC	CASSERGGRYEQYF
.	TRBV5-6	.	TRBJ2-1	TGTGCCAGCAGCTTGGGTGACTCCTACAATGAGCAGTTCTTC	CASSLGDSYNEQFF
TRBD1	TRBV27	.	TRBJ2-7	TGTGCCAGCAGCCGGGACAGGGCATCCTACGAGCAGTACTTC	CASSRDRASYEQYF
.	TRBV7-2	.	TRBJ2-1	TGTGCCAGCAGCTCCCAGGGGCGGGGGTTTTACAATGAGCAGTTCTTC	CASSSQGRGFYNEQFF
TRBD2	TRBV5-6	.	TRBJ2-7	TGTGCCAGCAGCTTGACTAGCGGGGTGAGAGAGCAGTACTTC	CASSLTSGVREQYF
.	TRBV19	.	TRBJ1-2	TGTGCCAGTAGTATTCAGGGGAGCAGCTATGGCTACACCTTC	CASSIQGSSYGYTF
.	TRBV7-9	.	TRBJ1-3	TGTGCCAGCAGCTTGGGGATTAGGGCCGGACTTAGCTCTGGAAACACCATATATTTT	CASSLGIRAGLSSGNTIYF
.	TRBV7-2	.	TRBJ1-5	TGTGCCAGCAGCCCGGGGGGGGGCAATCAGCCCCAGCATTTT	CASSPGGGNQPQHF
.	TRBV18	.	TRBJ2-3	TGTGCCAGCTCACGTGGAGCACACAGCACAGATACGCAGTATTTT	CASSRGAHSTDTQYF
.	TRBV9	.	TRBJ1-5	TGTGCCAGCAGCGTAGATATGGGTGGCAATCAGCCCCAGCATTTT	CASSVDMGGNQPQHF
.	TRBV19	.	TRBJ1-5	TGTGCCAGTAGTTTGGGTAATCAGCCCCAGCATTTT	CASSLGNQPQHF
.	TRBV28	once	TRBJ1-5	TGTGCCCTAGGGGGGTTGAGCAATCAGCCCCAGCATTTT	CALGGLSNQPQHF
.	TRBV19	.	TRBJ2-3	TGTGCCAGTAGTATAAGAGGGGGGCGAAATACGCAGTATTTT	CASSIRGGRNTQYF
.	TRBV2	.	TRBJ1-1	TGTGCCAGCAGTGAAGCGCTTATGGGGGCGGGGAACACTGAAGCTTTCTTT	CASSEALMGAGNTEAFF
TRBD1	TRBV5-1	.	TRBJ2-7	TGCGCCAGCAGCTTGGGACAGGGGGGCGAGCAGTACTTC	CASSLGQGGEQYF
TRBD1	TRBV19	.	TRBJ2-7	TGTGCCGTCGGACAGGGGGCCTACGAGCAGTACTTC	CAVGQGAYEQYF
TRBD1	TRBV7-2	.	TRBJ1-1	TGTGCCAGCAGCTTAGGACAGGGGGCCACTGAAGCTTTCTTT	CASSLGQGATEAFF
TRBD2	TRBV7-9	.	TRBJ2-3	TGTGCCAGCAGCTCTAGCGGGAGAGAGCGCACAGATACGCAGTATTTT	CASSSSGRERTDTQYF
.	TRBV6-5	once	TRBJ2-2	TGTGCCAGCAGTTACGATCGCGGACTAGGGGAGCTGTTTTTT	CASSYDRGLGELFF
.	TRBV19	.	TRBJ2-3	TGTGCCAGTAGTTCCGGGACCCGAGCTAGCACAGATACGCAGTATTTT	CASSSGTRASTDTQYF
.	TRBV27	.	TRBJ1-6	TGTGCCAGCAGTTTGTATAATTCACCCCTCCACTTT	CASSLYNSPLHF
.	TRBV18	.	TRBJ2-3	TGTGCCAGCTCGCCCAGGAAAACAGATACGCAGTATTTT	CASSPRKTDTQYF
.	TRBV11-2	.	TRBJ2-5	TGTGCCAGCACCTTAGGTGCTTTAGAGACCCAGTACTTC	CASTLGALETQYF
.	TRBV4-3	once	TRBJ1-2	TGCGCCAGCAGCCAAGATTGGGATAGGCTCAACTATGGCTACACCTTC	CASSQDWDRLNYGYTF
.	TRBV6-1	.	TRBJ1-1	TGTGCCAGCAATGGCGCAGGGTACACTGAAGCTTTCTTT	CASNGAGYTEAFF
.	TRBV28	.	TRBJ2-7	TGTGCCAGCAGAAGTGGGAGCCACGAGCAGTACTTC	CASRSGSHEQYF
.	TRBV19	.	TRBJ2-3	TGTGCCAGTAGTATGATAGAAGCAGATACGCAGTATTTT	CASSMIEADTQYF
.	TRBV6-1	.	TRBJ2-5	TGTGCCAGCAGTCAGGGTCAAGAGACCCAGTACTTC	CASSQGQETQYF
TRBD1	TRBV6-1	.	TRBJ1-5	TGTGCCAGCAATTTGACAGGGGCCAGGTGGCCCCAGCATTTT	CASNLTGARWPQHF
.	TRBV7-6	.	TRBJ2-7	TGTGCCAGCAGCTTACACCAGGGGCCATCCGCCTACGAGCAGTACTTC	CASSLHQGPSAYEQYF
.	TRBV9	.	TRBJ2-2	TGTGCCAGCAGCGTGGGGGTAACCCCCTCGGCCGGGGAGCTGTTTTTT	CASSVGVTPSAGELFF
TRBD1	TRBV19	.	TRBJ2-2	TGTGCCAGTAGTATAAGGACAGGGGGCGCGAACGGGGAGCTGTTTTTT	CASSIRTGGANGELFF
.	TRBV6-6	.	TRBJ2-2	TGTGCCAGCAGTTACATGGGGAGGAACACCGGGGAGCTGTTTTTT	CASSYMGRNTGELFF
.	TRBV29-1	once	TRBJ2-1	TGCAGCGTTGACCTTAGCGCTAAGGCCTACAATGAGCAGTTCTTC	CSVDLSAKAYNEQFF
.	TRBV11-2	.	TRBJ1-4	TGTGCCAGCAGCCGAACTCGGACCGTTGCAACTAATGAAAAACTGTTTTTT	CASSRTRTVATNEKLFF